The 18 T cell receptor beta chains below come from one sample, sequenced in a study of memory B cells and T cells in multiple sclerosis. The assay was immunoSEQ multiplex PCR, and TCRdb's table has in-frame clones only and misses some. The sample holds 15,000 or so clones, 69% seen once. Source material: memory (CD45RO+) CD4+ T cells from blood. The receptor set was obtained from a human donor with multiple sclerosis.

The V call is TRBV7-9, the J call TRBJ2-5; D may be TRBD1 or TRBD2 (5 bases each). V was shortened by 5 bases and J by 5 bases, with 12 bases between the two germline ends. The CDR3 length is 13 residues. CDR1 SEHNR and CDR2 FQNEAQ come from the germline V gene (reference sequence). The CDR3 here is CASSLDRGETQYF. Written as DNA, the CDR3 is TGTGCCAGCAGCCTAGACAGAGGGGAGACCCAGTACTTC.

The rearrangement uses TRBV5-1 and TRBJ2-7, with D possibly matching TRBD2 (5 bases). Between the trimmed V and J ends, which lost 5 bases and 0 bases, there was a span of 9 bases. Germline CDR1 SGHRS, CDR2 YFSETQ. The CDR3 covers 13 residues. The CDR3 here is CASSVGLSYEQYF. The CDR3 DNA follows: TGCGCCAGCAGTGTCGGACTCTCCTACGAGCAGTACTTC. The variable domain in full, with the rest retrieved from reference TRBV5-1 and TRBJ2-7, is KAGVTQTPRYLIKTRGQQVTLSCSPISGHRSVSWYQQTPGQGLQFLFEYFSETQRNKGNFPGRFSGRQFSNSRSEMNVSTLELGDSALYLCASSVGLSYEQYFGPGTRLTVT.

This clone was seen only once. The chain joins TRBV7-3 to TRBJ2-2; D ambiguous. The CDR3 runs 12 residues. Germline values: CDR1 SGHTA, CDR2 FQGTGA. Trimming took 5 bases from V and 4 from J, leaving 5 bases between them. The CDR3 nucleotides read TGTGCCAGCAGCACACGCACCGGGGAGCTGTTTTTT. It is translated as CASSTRTGELFF.

The chain employs TRBV5-1 and TRBJ2-7, with 8 bases fitting TRBD1. Germline V gives CDR1 SGHRS, CDR2 YFSETQ. The length of the CDR3 is 15 residues. Trimming took 4 bases from V and 4 from J; bases not matched to a gene: 10. CDR3 nucleotides: TGCGCCAGCAGCCTGGACAGGGAGAAGGTGTACGAGCAGTACTTC. Translation: CASSLDREKVYEQYF.

This clone came up a few times. The gene calls are TRBV5-4 and TRBJ1-2; 7 bases align to TRBD1. The CDR3 length is 14 residues. The V gene's germline CDR1 is SGHNT and CDR2 YYREEE (reference sequence). Trimming removed 0 bases from V and 2 bases from J; junction bases left unmatched: 1. CDR3 residues: CASSLDRGNYGYTF. The CDR3 bases are TGTGCCAGCAGCTTGGACAGGGGAAACTATGGCTACACCTTC.

The V and J genes are TRBV9 and TRBJ1-4; D ambiguous. The CDR3 is 15 amino acids. The V gene's germline CDR1 is SGDLS and CDR2 YYNGEE. V was clipped by 3 bases and J by 7 bases, with 16 bases between them. CDR3 protein: CASSGLSRGGEKLFF. CDR3 in DNA: TGTGCCAGCAGCGGCCTCTCGCGGGGTGGTGAAAAACTGTTTTTT.

CDR3 sequence: CASSLVSSYNEQFF. Here the CDR3 DNA reads TGCGCCAGCAGCTTGGTGAGCTCCTACAATGAGCAGTTCTTC. The chain carries TRBV5-1 and TRBJ2-1, with unresolved D. V was shortened by 0 bases and J by 0 bases, with 4 bases between the two germline ends. The length of the CDR3 is 14 residues. Germline CDR1 is SGHRS and CDR2 is YFSETQ.

The chain combines TRBV27 with TRBJ2-1, with 7 positions matching TRBD1. Trimming took 6 bases from V and 5 from J; bases not matched to a gene: 4. This CDR3 is built from 13 residues. Germline CDR1 reads MNHEY; CDR2 reads SMNVEV (reference sequence). In nucleotides, the CDR3 is TGTGCCAGCAGACGGGACAGACACAATGAGCAGTTCTTC. It translates to CASRRDRHNEQFF.

This chain uses TRBV5-1 with TRBJ2-5; TRBD1 is a possible D gene (5 bases). CDR1 and CDR2 (germline): SGHRS, YFSETQ. CDR3 length: 14 residues. Trimming removed 1 base at V and 2 bases at J, with 9 bases between. The CDR3 spells CASSLQGAQETQYF. CDR3 nucleotide sequence: TGCGCCAGCAGCTTGCAGGGTGCACAAGAGACCCAGTACTTC. The variable domain in full, with the rest retrieved from reference TRBV5-1 and TRBJ2-5, is KAGVTQTPRYLIKTRGQQVTLSCSPISGHRSVSWYQQTPGQGLQFLFEYFSETQRNKGNFPGRFSGRQFSNSRSEMNVSTLELGDSALYLCASSLQGAQETQYFGPGTRLLVL.

This chain joins TRBV4-1 and TRBJ1-2; TRBD1 is a possible D gene (6 bases). Trimming shortened V by 1 base and J by 1 base, and 13 bases separated the two germline ends. The CDR3 covers 16 residues. Germline V gene data show CDR1 as MGHRA and CDR2 as YSYEKL. CDR3 amino acids: CASSQALDRLNYGYTF. The CDR3 DNA follows: TGCGCCAGCAGCCAAGCCCTGGACAGACTTAACTATGGCTACACCTTC.

This clone was found a few times. The chain recombines TRBV5-1 with TRBJ2-7; the D gene is possibly TRBD2 (5 bases). The length of the CDR3 is 13 residues. The V end lost 0 bases, the J end lost 6 bases, and 10 bases lay between the germline ends. The germline V gene has CDR1 SGHRS and CDR2 YFSETQ. CDR3: CASSLELGSEQYF. The CDR3 nucleotides are TGCGCCAGCAGCTTGGAGTTGGGGAGCGAGCAGTACTTC.

The chain joins TRBV4-1 to TRBJ1-4; 11 nucleotides align to TRBD1. The CDR3 extends over 15 amino acids. Germline V gene data show CDR1 as MGHRA and CDR2 as YSYEKL. V was pared by 4 bases and J by 8 bases, with 6 bases of the junction left unmatched. The CDR3: CASSPRTGGNEKLFF. The CDR3 DNA reads TGCGCCAGCAGCCCTCGGACAGGGGGCAACGAAAAACTGTTTTTT.

This rearrangement joins TRBV19 to TRBJ1-5; weak D call: TRBD1 (6 bases). The germline gives CDR1 LNHDA, CDR2 SQIVND (reference sequence). Trimming removed 9 bases at V and 6 bases at J, with 18 bases between. This CDR3 has 14 residues. CDR3 sequence reads: CASAFLGGLQPQHF. The CDR3 DNA sequence: TGTGCCAGCGCTTTCCTCGGGGGGCTTCAGCCCCAGCATTTT.

This clone was picked up a small number of times. The rearrangement uses TRBV19 and TRBJ1-3; 7 positions agree with TRBD1. Germline assignment: CDR1 LNHDA and CDR2 SQIVND (reference sequence). The CDR3 extends over 16 amino acids. V dropped 5 bases and J dropped 2; count of bases not matched to a gene: 9. DNA of the CDR3: TGTGCCAGTAGTTCCCACAGGGGCGAACCTGGAAACACCATATATTTT. It yields the protein CASSSHRGEPGNTIYF.

J is TRBJ1-2 and V is TRBV6-1, with 8 bases matching TRBD1. Germline V lookup: CDR1 MNHNS, CDR2 SASEGT. CDR3 size: 12 residues. The J segment lost 6 bases and the V segment lost 6 bases, leaving 3 bases of the junction unmatched. CDR3 amino acids: CASRTGGNGYTF. CDR3 nucleotides: TGTGCCAGCAGAACAGGGGGTAATGGCTACACCTTC.

The CDR3, as DNA: TGTGCCAGCAGCACCGGACAGGCCTCAAATGAAAAACTGTTTTTT. This translates into CASSTGQASNEKLFF. The chain uses TRBV9 and TRBJ1-4; 7 nucleotides align to TRBD1. CDR1 SGDLS and CDR2 YYNGEE come from the germline V gene. V lost 4 bases, J lost 5 bases, and 8 bases stayed unmatched. CDR3 length equals 15 residues.

The gene calls are TRBV5-6 and TRBJ2-3; 7 bases are a match to TRBD1. The CDR3 covers 18 residues. The germline V gene has CDR1 SGHDT and CDR2 YYEEEE. Trimming took 0 bases from V and 0 from J; bases not matched to a gene: 10. CDR3: CASSLEFGTAWSTDTQYF. CDR3 bases: TGTGCCAGCAGCTTGGAATTTGGGACAGCGTGGAGCACAGATACGCAGTATTTT.

V usage is TRBV9 and J usage is TRBJ2-1; D ambiguous. CDR1 is SGDLS and CDR2 is YYNGEE in the germline V gene. The CDR3 runs 15 residues. Trimming took 0 bases from V and 4 from J, leaving 11 bases between them. This chain's CDR3 is CASSVGPQVYNEQFF. CDR3 DNA: TGTGCCAGCAGCGTAGGTCCGCAGGTGTACAATGAGCAGTTCTTC.